The 23 T cell receptor beta chains listed next were all sequenced from one sample in a study of blood T cell repertoires in COVID-19. Method: immunoSEQ multiplex PCR; TCRdb's copy keeps in-frame clones and lacks some. The sample records 120,000 or so clones, about nine tenths being singletons. The specimen was peripheral blood. The receptors derive from a man in his forties or fifties with acute or convalescent COVID-19.

This clone was recorded only once. The rearrangement joins TRBV11-3 to TRBJ1-1; 8 bases are a match to TRBD1. Germline V gene sequence: CDR1 SGHNT, CDR2 YENEEA. With 5 bases clipped from V and 11 bases from J, the junction kept 7 bases outside the gene matches. The CDR3 loop spans 12 amino acids. CDR3 loop: CASSIDRGRAFF. The CDR3 DNA follows: TGTGCCAGCAGCATTGACAGGGGTAGGGCTTTCTTT. Using reference TRBV11-3 and TRBJ1-1 for the parts outside the CDR3, the full variable domain is EAGVVQSPRYKIIEKKQPVAFWCNPISGHNTLYWYLQNLGQGPELLIRYENEEAVDDSQLPKDRFSAERLKGVDSTLKIQPAELGDSAVYLCASSIDRGRAFFGQGTRLTVV.

V and J are TRBV10-3 and TRBJ1-2; D is uncertain. The CDR3 sequence is 13 residues long. The V gene's germline CDR1 is ENHRY and CDR2 SYGVKD. Deletions cut 0 bases from V and 8 bases from J, with 10 bases between. The CDR3: CAISESAFLGYTF. The DNA of the CDR3 is TGTGCCATCAGTGAGTCCGCGTTCCTCGGCTACACCTTC.

J is TRBJ2-1 and V is TRBV7-9, with unresolved D. Germline assignment: CDR1 SEHNR and CDR2 FQNEAQ (reference sequence). This CDR3 has 16 amino acids. The ends were cut back, 5 bases at V and 2 bases at J, with 16 bases in the middle. The CDR3 DNA follows: TGTGCCAGCAGCCGCATAGAAGGTCGGGCCTACAATGAGCAGTTCTTC. Translating it yields CASSRIEGRAYNEQFF.

The chain joins TRBV30 to TRBJ1-2, with TRBD1 as a possible D gene (6 bases). The germline CDR1 and CDR2 sequences are GTSNPN and SVGIG (reference sequence). Trimming took off 5 bases at V and 7 bases at J, with 11 bases between the two ends. The CDR3 runs 11 residues. In DNA, the CDR3 is TGTGCCTGGCAGGGGTATAGTGGCTACACCTTC. Its translation: CAWQGYSGYTF.

For the CDR3, the DNA is TGTGCCAGCAGCCCAGGCCTCCTAGCGGGACTCCGAGTGCCATTCTTC. This translates into CASSPGLLAGLRVPFF. V gene TRBV3-1 (or the pseudogene TRBV3-2) combines with J gene TRBJ2-1; 9 nucleotides align to TRBD2. CDR3 size: 16 residues. V lost 4 bases and J lost 16; bases outside the gene matches: 20. Per the germline V gene, CDR1 is LGHDT and CDR2 is YNNKEL (reference sequence).

The rearrangement links TRBV27 to TRBJ1-1, with 8 bases fitting TRBD1. Germline-derived CDR1 and CDR2 are MNHEY and SMNVEV (reference sequence). The CDR3 covers 17 residues. J gave up 3 bases and V 4 bases, and 13 bases lay outside the gene matches. As DNA, the CDR3 is TGTGCCAGCAGTTATCGCGCAGGGGGCAATAAAGACACTGAAGCTTTCTTT. It translates to CASSYRAGGNKDTEAFF.

V is TRBV7-2 and J is TRBJ2-1, with 8 bases matching TRBD1. With 5 bases clipped from V and 4 bases from J, the junction kept 7 bases outside the gene matches. In germline, CDR1 is SGHTA, CDR2 FQGNSA. The CDR3 runs 15 residues. CDR3: CASSTTGTGYNEQFF. For the CDR3, the DNA is TGTGCCAGCAGCACTACCGGGACAGGATACAATGAGCAGTTCTTC.

CDR3 sequence (DNA): TGTGCCACTACCCAGGGTCCGAATCAGCCCCAGCATTTT. Its protein is CATTQGPNQPQHF. V gene TRBV10-3 combines with J gene TRBJ1-5; D is possibly TRBD1 (5 bases). The V gene lost 10 bases and the J gene lost 4 bases, with 14 bases spanning the gap. This CDR3 spans 13 amino acids. Germline CDR1 ENHRY, CDR2 SYGVKD.

This chain connects TRBV30 to TRBJ1-6; D is unclear. CDR1 is GTSNPN, CDR2 SVGIG, per germline (reference sequence). The CDR3 runs to 12 residues. Trimming removed 0 bases from V and 10 bases from J, with 7 bases in between. The CDR3 region has the DNA TGTGCCTGGAGTGTATCGGAGTCACCCCTCCACTTT. This gives the protein CAWSVSESPLHF. The complete variable domain, with remaining parts taken from reference TRBV30 and TRBJ1-6, reads SQTIHQWPATLVQPVGSPLSLECTVEGTSNPNLYWYRQAAGRGLQLLFYSVGIGQISSEVPQNLSASRPQDRQFILSSKKLLLSDSGFYLCAWSVSESPLHFGNGTRLTVT.

J is TRBJ2-1 and V is TRBV5-1; D is uncertain. V lost 1 base, J lost 9 bases, and 14 bases lay in between. The CDR3 length is 14 residues. Germline V lookup: CDR1 SGHRS, CDR2 YFSETQ. The CDR3 sequence: CASSLKEVYAEQFF. The CDR3 bases are TGCGCCAGCAGCTTGAAAGAGGTTTATGCTGAGCAGTTCTTC.

The V gene is TRBV2, the J gene TRBJ2-7; 16 bases match TRBD2. J was trimmed by 5 bases and V by 5 bases; bases with no gene match: 15. This CDR3 has 19 amino acids. The germline V gene has CDR1 SNHLY and CDR2 FYNNEI. The CDR3: CASSSPGLAGGRIKHEQYF. Here the CDR3 DNA reads TGTGCCAGCAGTTCCCCGGGACTAGCGGGAGGGAGAATAAAACACGAGCAGTACTTC.

The CDR3 region has the DNA TGTGCCAGCAGCTTCCGACAGGTCCGGAACACTGAAGCTTTCTTT. Translation gives CASSFRQVRNTEAFF. The rearrangement uses TRBV7-2 and TRBJ1-1; tentatively, D is TRBD1 (6 bases). Between the trimmed V and J ends, which lost 3 bases and 1 base, there was a span of 12 bases. Germline CDR1 and CDR2: SGHTA and FQGNSA. The CDR3 covers 15 residues.

The chain joins TRBV7-3 to TRBJ1-2, with 8 bases identical to TRBD1. The V gene's germline CDR1 is SGHTA and CDR2 FQGTGA. J was trimmed by 9 bases and V by 0 bases; bases with no gene match: 9. The CDR3 has 15 amino acids. The CDR3, as DNA: TGTGCCAGCAGCTTAACTGGACAGGGCCGGGGGAGCTACACCTTC. It encodes CASSLTGQGRGSYTF.

The rearrangement uses TRBV5-1 and TRBJ2-1, with D tentatively TRBD2 (5 bases). V dropped 6 bases and J dropped 2 bases, with 9 bases sitting between them. The CDR3 spans 13 residues. The germline gives CDR1 SGHRS, CDR2 YFSETQ. CDR3 nucleotides: TGCGCCAGCATGTTCGGGACCTACAATGAGCAGTTCTTC. It yields the protein CASMFGTYNEQFF.

V usage is TRBV29-1 and J usage is TRBJ2-5; TRBD1 matches 9 bases. The CDR3 totals 15 residues. Per the germline V gene, CDR1 is SQVTM and CDR2 is ANQGSEA. Trimming at V came to 5 bases and at J to 5 bases, leaving 12 bases not matched to a gene. The CDR3 is CSVPGQGFFGETQYF. The CDR3 DNA reads as TGCAGCGTTCCGGGACAGGGTTTTTTTGGGGAGACCCAGTACTTC.

The chain joins TRBV27 to TRBJ1-1, with a weak D call TRBD1 (6 bases). Germline loops: CDR1 MNHEY, CDR2 SMNVEV (reference sequence). This CDR3 is built from 14 residues. Trimming stripped 1 base from V and 8 bases from J, with 14 bases between. CDR3 protein: CASSLLLGDREAFF. CDR3 in DNA: TGTGCCAGCAGTTTATTACTGGGAGACAGGGAAGCTTTCTTT.

The chain combines TRBV19 with TRBJ1-1; D possibly corresponds to TRBD1 (5 bases). CDR1 is LNHDA and CDR2 is SQIVND in the germline V gene (reference sequence). The CDR3 is 15 residues long. CDR3 bases: TGTGCTCGTTGGGCAGGGAGGGTGGCTAACACTGAAGCTTTCTTT. As protein: CARWAGRVANTEAFF.

In its sample, this clone was seen a few times. The chain joins TRBV5-7 to TRBJ1-2; tentative D call: TRBD1 (6 bases). TRBV5-7 is known as an ORF, though its function is uncertain. This CDR3 is built from 14 residues. V was cut by 4 bases and J by 4 bases, with 14 bases left in between. Here the CDR3 DNA reads TGTGCCAGCAGCCTACAGGGCTCAACCTATGGCTACACCTTC. Translated, it gives CASSLQGSTYGYTF.

This chain joins TRBV9 and TRBJ1-2; TRBD1 is a possible D gene (6 bases). CDR1 SGDLS and CDR2 YYNGEE come from the germline V gene. V lost 3 bases, J lost 1 base, and 16 bases lay in between. The CDR3 sequence is 16 residues long. The CDR3 reads CASSGLGGVSNYGYTF. CDR3 in DNA: TGTGCCAGCAGCGGACTAGGGGGGGTTAGTAACTATGGCTACACCTTC.

This chain uses TRBV6-1 with TRBJ1-2; D is unresolved. Trimming removed 3 bases at V and 5 bases at J, with 16 bases between. Germline assignment: CDR1 MNHNS and CDR2 SASEGT. The CDR3 sequence is 15 residues long. The CDR3 bases are TGTGCCAGCAGTGACGACCGCCGGCGGATGTATGGCTACACCTTC. This encodes CASSDDRRRMYGYTF.

The chain combines TRBV2 with TRBJ1-1; D not resolved. The CDR3 is made up of 14 amino acids. V was shortened by 1 base and J by 1 base, with 7 bases between the two germline ends. The V gene's germline CDR1 is SNHLY and CDR2 FYNNEI. The CDR3 protein is CASSEEARNTEAFF. CDR3 bases: TGTGCCAGCAGTGAAGAAGCCCGGAACACTGAAGCTTTCTTT.

This chain connects TRBV30 to TRBJ2-7, with a tentative D call TRBD1 (6 bases). The CDR3 loop spans 13 amino acids. CDR1 and CDR2 from the germline V gene are GTSNPN and SVGIG (reference sequence). The ends were cut back, 2 bases at V and 5 bases at J, with 13 bases in the middle. CDR3 residues: CAWSSGAGDEQYF. In DNA, the CDR3 is TGTGCCTGGAGTAGTGGAGCAGGGGACGAGCAGTACTTC.

This CDR3 is CASRRQGANYEQYF. The CDR3 DNA reads TGTGCCAGCAGAAGACAGGGGGCCAACTACGAGCAGTACTTC. The rearrangement joins TRBV27 to TRBJ2-7; 10 bases are a match to TRBD1. V lost 6 bases, J lost 3 bases, and 5 bases stayed unmatched. Per germline, CDR1 MNHEY and CDR2 SMNVEV (reference sequence). This CDR3 contains 14 residues.